The 18 T cell receptor beta chains below all came from one sample that was sequenced in a study of blood T cell repertoires in COVID-19. TCRdb's table, derived via immunoSEQ multiplex PCR, lists solely in-frame clones and lacks some. The sample carries 90,000 to 120,000 clones, roughly 88% recorded once. The material sequenced was peripheral blood. The source of these receptors is a man aged 50 to 59 with active or convalescent COVID-19.

The chain is built from TRBV5-6 and TRBJ2-4, with D possibly matching TRBD1 (6 bases). CDR1 is SGHDT, CDR2 YYEEEE, per germline. This CDR3 has 16 amino acids. Trimming removed 1 base at V and 3 bases at J, with 14 bases between. CDR3 DNA sequence: TGTGCCAGCAGCTTGCCTTTCGGCAGGGGCAAAAACATTCAGTACTTC. This encodes CASSLPFGRGKNIQYF.

There are many counts of this clone. The chain uses TRBV5-6 and TRBJ1-5; D is uncertain. The V and J ends lost 0 bases and 6 bases respectively, with 13 bases between them. The CDR3 has 15 amino acids. Germline loops: CDR1 SGHDT, CDR2 YYEEEE. CDR3 loop: CASSLDRPICQPQHF. DNA for the CDR3: TGTGCCAGCAGCTTGGACAGACCAATCTGTCAGCCCCAGCATTTT.

This chain links TRBV5-1 with TRBJ2-7; 10 bases are a match to TRBD1. This CDR3 has 15 residues. J lost 3 bases, V lost 0 bases, and 3 bases had no gene match. The germline V gene has CDR1 SGHRS and CDR2 YFSETQ. The CDR3 nucleotides are TGCGCCAGCAGCTTGGAAGGGACAGGGGACTACGAGCAGTACTTC. This codes for CASSLEGTGDYEQYF.

The chain is built from TRBV27 and TRBJ2-3; TRBD2 matches at 11 bases. Germline-derived CDR1 and CDR2 are MNHEY and SMNVEV (reference sequence). V lost 2 bases and J lost 2; bases outside the gene matches: 3. The CDR3 has 16 amino acids. CDR3 DNA: TGTGCCAGCAGTTTACTAGCGGGAGGTCCCACAGATACGCAGTATTTT. The encoded protein is CASSLLAGGPTDTQYF.

The rearrangement links TRBV27 to TRBJ2-2, with D perhaps matching TRBD2 (5 bases). The CDR3 has 14 amino acids. Looked up from germline, CDR1 is MNHEY and CDR2 is SMNVEV (reference sequence). V was clipped by 6 bases and J by 4 bases, with 12 bases between them. CDR3 sequence: CASSRTRGTGELFF. The CDR3 DNA reads as TGTGCCAGCAGCCGGACTCGGGGCACCGGGGAGCTGTTTTTT.

The chain links TRBV7-2 to TRBJ1-1; TRBD1 is a possible D gene (6 bases). The CDR3 sequence is 14 residues long. Deletions cut 5 bases from V and 5 bases from J, with 15 bases between. Germline loops: CDR1 SGHTA, CDR2 FQGNSA. CDR3 nucleotide sequence: TGTGCCAGCAGCCAGCCAGGGGCTGGGACTGAAGCTTTCTTT. It translates to CASSQPGAGTEAFF.

V usage is TRBV29-1 and J usage is TRBJ1-5; 9 bases fit TRBD1. Germline trimming cut 7 bases from V and 6 bases from J; bases unmatched to any gene: 7. There are 13 residues in the CDR3. The germline V gene has CDR1 SQVTM and CDR2 ANQGSEA. This CDR3 reads CSAQTGGGQPQHF. CDR3 DNA sequence: TGCAGCGCCCAGACAGGGGGTGGTCAGCCCCAGCATTTT.

Here the CDR3 DNA reads TGTGCCAGTAGTCGGGTAGATCAGAGCACAGATACGCAGTATTTT. This sequence encodes CASSRVDQSTDTQYF. The chain is built from TRBV19 and TRBJ2-3; D ambiguous. Germline V CDR1 and CDR2: LNHDA, SQIVND (reference sequence). Between the trimmed V and J ends, which lost 5 bases and 0 bases, there was a span of 12 bases. The CDR3 length is 15 residues.

CDR3 bases: TGTGCCAGCAGTGAAAGGCTTCGCGGTGGTAACTATGGCTACACCTTC. Translated, it gives CASSERLRGGNYGYTF. The chain joins TRBV6-1 to TRBJ1-2; D not certain. With 2 bases removed from V and 1 base from J, the gap between germline ends came to 14 bases. This CDR3 region has 16 residues. The germline gives CDR1 MNHNS, CDR2 SASEGT.

This rearrangement joins TRBV6-2 or TRBV6-3 to TRBJ2-4, with 8 bases aligning to TRBD1. Trimming took 1 base from V and 7 from J; bases not matched to a gene: 9. CDR1 and CDR2 from the germline V gene are MNHEY and SVGEGT. This CDR3 has 16 amino acids. CDR3 coding DNA: TGTGCCAGCAGTTACTACGGACAGGGAGAGAGGAACATTCAGTACTTC. Translated, it gives CASSYYGQGERNIQYF.

The gene calls are TRBV28 and TRBJ2-6; D gene uncertain. CDR3 length: 17 residues. Trimming removed 4 bases at V and 1 base at J, with 14 bases between. Germline V gene lookup returns CDR1 MDHEN and CDR2 SYDVKM. In nucleotides, the CDR3 is TGTGCCAGCAGTTCCCTCCTGGCCGGGTCTGGGGCCAACGTCCTGACTTTC. Translation gives CASSSLLAGSGANVLTF.

This chain connects TRBV19 to TRBJ2-1, with D possibly being TRBD2 (7 bases). The CDR3 is 16 residues long. Trimming took off 1 base at V and 7 bases at J, with 17 bases between the two ends. Germline V gene sequence: CDR1 LNHDA, CDR2 SQIVND (reference sequence). CDR3 region: CASSIVNQGRGNEQFF. The CDR3 DNA sequence: TGTGCCAGTAGTATAGTTAATCAGGGGCGGGGGAATGAGCAGTTCTTC. Based on the CDR3 plus reference TRBV19 and TRBJ2-1, the full variable domain is DGGITQSPKYLFRKEGQNVTLSCEQNLNHDAMYWYRQDPGQGLRLIYYSQIVNDFQKGDIAEGYSVSREKKESFPLTVTSAQKNPTAFYLCASSIVNQGRGNEQFFGPGTRLTVL.

This chain uses TRBV30 with TRBJ2-7; TRBD2 matches 12 bases. Germline V gene data show CDR1 as GTSNPN and CDR2 as SVGIG (reference sequence). The CDR3 length is 14 residues. V lost 4 bases, J lost 6 bases, and 7 bases stayed unmatched. The DNA of the CDR3 is TGTGCCTGGAACGTACTAGCGGGAGGAGGCGAGCAGTACTTC. Residues: CAWNVLAGGGEQYF.

The J gene is TRBJ2-1, the V gene TRBV6-5; the D is unclear. CDR3 length: 15 residues. Trimming took off 0 bases at V and 7 bases at J, with 13 bases between the two ends. Germline V lookup: CDR1 MNHEY, CDR2 SVGAGI. The CDR3 bases are TGTGCCAGCAGTTACTCGTCAGGCCTGTGGAATGAGCAGTTCTTC. Translating gives CASSYSSGLWNEQFF.

The genes are TRBV5-1 and TRBJ2-3; 11 positions agree with TRBD2. Per germline, CDR1 SGHRS and CDR2 YFSETQ. The V segment lost 4 bases and the J segment 0 bases; nucleotides outside the gene matches: 4. The CDR3 runs 16 residues. The CDR3 DNA follows: TGCGCCAGCAGCATGGGACTAGCGGCTAGCACAGATACGCAGTATTTT. Protein: CASSMGLAASTDTQYF.

The chain employs TRBV11-2 and TRBJ1-1; D is perhaps TRBD1 (6 bases). CDR1 SGHAT and CDR2 FQNNGV come from the germline V gene. The ends were cut back, 5 bases at V and 3 bases at J, with 10 bases in the middle. This CDR3 is 13 amino acids long. CDR3 bases: TGTGCCAGCAGCCGACAGGTAGACACTGAAGCTTTCTTT. Its protein is CASSRQVDTEAFF.

The chain combines TRBV6-2 or TRBV6-3 with TRBJ2-3, with no clear D. The CDR3 consists of 14 residues. Germline CDR1 and CDR2: MNHEY and SVGEGT. V gave up 2 bases and J gave up 2 bases, with 8 bases separating them. This CDR3 reads CASSYGLATDTQYF. In nucleotides, the CDR3 is TGTGCCAGCAGTTACGGGCTTGCCACAGATACGCAGTATTTT.

J is TRBJ1-5 and V is TRBV5-5; maybe TRBD1 (5 bases). Looked up from germline, CDR1 is SGHKS and CDR2 is YYEKEE (reference sequence). The V end lost 0 bases, the J end lost 3 bases, and 13 bases lay between the germline ends. The CDR3 consists of 16 residues. The CDR3 sequence is CASSLGQLSSNQPQHF. The CDR3 DNA is TGTGCCAGCAGCTTGGGACAGCTCTCTTCCAATCAGCCCCAGCATTTT.